The rows below give T cell receptor beta chains drawn from one sample of a study of T-cell reconstitution after alpha-beta-depleted transplantation in children. TCRdb reprocessed the PCR reads with MiXCR, giving one entry per CDR3 protein. Of 450,000 to 600,000 distinct CDR3 sequences in the sample, 13% were seen once. This specimen consisted of PBMCs, mostly from graft donor cells, obtained 360 days after TCRalphabeta/CD19-depleted stem cell transplant. These receptors were collected from a male patient aged 5 to 17 who had a stem cell transplant for acute myeloid leukemia, so the T cells may come from the graft donor. The CDR3 runs from the conserved cysteine through the conserved F or W. Each record gives: V gene, J gene, D gene, clone size, CDR3 DNA, CDR3 protein. D genes are given only for firm matches. The size field is filled for only some rows; it gives once, few, many or a size class.

v_gene: TRBV7-9
j_gene: TRBJ2-1
d_gene: TRBD2
abundance: NA
CDR3nt: TGTGCCAGCAGCTTAGGCCTTTCTGGACTAGCTTTCTTC
CDR3aa: CASSLGLSGLAFF

v_gene: TRBV6-1
j_gene: TRBJ2-7
d_gene: NA
abundance: NA
CDR3nt: TGTGCCAGCACGGACAGCCCGTCCCCGGGGGTCAGCGAGCAGTACTTC
CDR3aa: CASTDSPSPGVSEQYF

v_gene: TRBV6-4
j_gene: TRBJ1-6
d_gene: TRBD1
abundance: few
CDR3nt: TGTGCCAGCAGTGCTAAAACAGGGGTCTCACCCCTCCACTTT
CDR3aa: CASSAKTGVSPLHF

v_gene: TRBV28
j_gene: TRBJ2-7
d_gene: NA
abundance: many
CDR3nt: TGTGCCAGCAGTTTCCCACTGACGGCCCGGGAGCAGTACTTC
CDR3aa: CASSFPLTAREQYF

v_gene: TRBV5-6
j_gene: TRBJ2-7
d_gene: TRBD2
abundance: many
CDR3nt: TGTGCCAGCAGCAGCGGGAGGGCGTACGAGCAGTACTTC
CDR3aa: CASSSGRAYEQYF

v_gene: TRBV28
j_gene: TRBJ2-7
d_gene: NA
abundance: NA
CDR3nt: TGTGCCAGCAGTTTATTTCGCGGTAGCTCCTACGAGCAGTACTTC
CDR3aa: CASSLFRGSSYEQYF

v_gene: TRBV4-2
j_gene: TRBJ1-1
d_gene: NA
abundance: NA
CDR3nt: TGTGCCAGCAGCCTCCCTGCCGGGGAGGGCACTGAAGCTTTCTTT
CDR3aa: CASSLPAGEGTEAFF

v_gene: TRBV11-2
j_gene: TRBJ1-5
d_gene: TRBD1
abundance: NA
CDR3nt: TGTGCCAGCAGCCCGAGGTGGACAGGGGCCGCTAATAGCAATCAGCCCCAGCATTTT
CDR3aa: CASSPRWTGAANSNQPQHF

v_gene: TRBV19
j_gene: TRBJ2-5
d_gene: NA
abundance: NA
CDR3nt: TGTGCCAGTAGTATAGGAAGTTTCCGGGAGACCCAGTACTTC
CDR3aa: CASSIGSFRETQYF

v_gene: TRBV30
j_gene: TRBJ2-5
d_gene: NA
abundance: NA
CDR3nt: TGTGCCTGGAAGAAGGTGGCCCCCCGAGAGACCCAGTACTTC
CDR3aa: CAWKKVAPRETQYF

v_gene: TRBV28
j_gene: TRBJ2-3
d_gene: NA
abundance: many
CDR3nt: TGTGCCAGCAGTTTTGCGCAGAGCCATTCTAGCACAGATACGCAGTATTTT
CDR3aa: CASSFAQSHSSTDTQYF

v_gene: TRBV6-2/TRBV6-3
j_gene: TRBJ2-7
d_gene: TRBD2
abundance: NA
CDR3nt: TGTGCCAGCAGCCGCGGTACTAGCGGGACCTTCTCCTACGAGCAGTACTTC
CDR3aa: CASSRGTSGTFSYEQYF

v_gene: TRBV28
j_gene: TRBJ2-5
d_gene: TRBD1
abundance: few
CDR3nt: TGTGCCAGCAGTTGGACAGGGTACCAAGAGACCCAGTACTTC
CDR3aa: CASSWTGYQETQYF

v_gene: TRBV15
j_gene: TRBJ2-1
d_gene: TRBD2
abundance: NA
CDR3nt: TGTGCCACCAGCAGGGATAGCGGGAGGGCCTACAATGAGCAGTTCTTC
CDR3aa: CATSRDSGRAYNEQFF

v_gene: TRBV29-1
j_gene: TRBJ2-5
d_gene: NA
abundance: many
CDR3nt: TGCAGCGCTCCAGAGACCCAGTACTTC
CDR3aa: CSAPETQYF

v_gene: TRBV6-2/TRBV6-3
j_gene: TRBJ1-2
d_gene: NA
abundance: few
CDR3nt: TGTGCCAGCCAGCGAGGCGCTGCGGGCTACACCTTC
CDR3aa: CASQRGAAGYTF

v_gene: TRBV28
j_gene: TRBJ2-3
d_gene: TRBD2
abundance: few
CDR3nt: TGTGCCAGCAGTCCCGCTAGCGGGAGATTGGCAGATACGCAGTATTTT
CDR3aa: CASSPASGRLADTQYF

v_gene: TRBV20-1
j_gene: TRBJ2-3
d_gene: NA
abundance: few
CDR3nt: TGCAGTGCTAGAGATTCGCGGGTTACAGATACGCAGTATTTT
CDR3aa: CSARDSRVTDTQYF

v_gene: TRBV7-2
j_gene: TRBJ2-7
d_gene: NA
abundance: few
CDR3nt: TGTGCCAGCAGCTTCGGGCAGGGATATAGTTCCTACGAGCAGTACTTC
CDR3aa: CASSFGQGYSSYEQYF

v_gene: TRBV7-7
j_gene: TRBJ2-1
d_gene: TRBD1
abundance: many
CDR3nt: TGTGCTAGCAGCGAGACAGGGGGCATGGAGCAGTTCTTC
CDR3aa: CASSETGGMEQFF

v_gene: TRBV28
j_gene: TRBJ2-1
d_gene: NA
abundance: few
CDR3nt: TGTGCCAGCAGGGTTCAGCCGGGCGGCGAGCAGTTCTTC
CDR3aa: CASRVQPGGEQFF

v_gene: TRBV12-3/TRBV12-4
j_gene: TRBJ2-3
d_gene: NA
abundance: NA
CDR3nt: TGTGCCAGCACCCCCCAGACTAGGTTCACAGATACGCAGTATTTT
CDR3aa: CASTPQTRFTDTQYF

v_gene: TRBV29-1
j_gene: TRBJ1-1
d_gene: NA
abundance: few
CDR3nt: TGCAGCGCCGTTGGGACACGGAACACTGAAGCTTTCTTT
CDR3aa: CSAVGTRNTEAFF

v_gene: TRBV7-8
j_gene: TRBJ1-3
d_gene: NA
abundance: few
CDR3nt: TGTGCCAGCAGCTTAGCGGCGATTTCCAGCTCTGGAAACACCATATATTTT
CDR3aa: CASSLAAISSSGNTIYF

v_gene: TRBV12-3/TRBV12-4
j_gene: TRBJ2-2
d_gene: NA
abundance: few
CDR3nt: TGTGCCAGCACCCCATTGCCCTCAGGCGGGGAGCTGTTTTTT
CDR3aa: CASTPLPSGGELFF

v_gene: TRBV7-9
j_gene: TRBJ2-6
d_gene: NA
abundance: NA
CDR3nt: TGTGCCAGCCAGAGCTCTGGGGCCAACGTCCTGACTTTC
CDR3aa: CASQSSGANVLTF

v_gene: TRBV6-1
j_gene: TRBJ2-2
d_gene: NA
abundance: many
CDR3nt: TGTGCCAGCAGTGAAACCGGGATCGCCGGGGAGCTGTTTTTT
CDR3aa: CASSETGIAGELFF

v_gene: TRBV20-1
j_gene: TRBJ2-2
d_gene: NA
abundance: few
CDR3nt: TGCAGTGCTATCCCTGGGGACACCTACACCGGGGAGCTGTTTTTT
CDR3aa: CSAIPGDTYTGELFF

v_gene: TRBV7-8
j_gene: TRBJ2-7
d_gene: NA
abundance: NA
CDR3nt: TGTGCCAGCAGCTTAGGTCCGGGCCGCTCCTACGAGCAGTACTTC
CDR3aa: CASSLGPGRSYEQYF

v_gene: TRBV4-3
j_gene: TRBJ2-1
d_gene: TRBD2
abundance: many
CDR3nt: TGCGCCAGCAGCCAAGGTGCTAGCGGGTTCTACAATGAGCAGTTCTTC
CDR3aa: CASSQGASGFYNEQFF

v_gene: TRBV7-9
j_gene: TRBJ2-3
d_gene: TRBD2
abundance: NA
CDR3nt: TGTGCCAGCAGCTTAGCCCTACTAGCGGAGAGCACAGATACGCAGTATTTT
CDR3aa: CASSLALLAESTDTQYF

v_gene: TRBV4-3
j_gene: TRBJ2-2
d_gene: TRBD1
abundance: few
CDR3nt: TGCGCCAGCAGCCCGAGGACAGGGATGGCCGGGGAGCTGTTTTTT
CDR3aa: CASSPRTGMAGELFF

v_gene: TRBV24-1
j_gene: TRBJ2-2
d_gene: NA
abundance: many
CDR3nt: TGTGCCACCAGTGATTTGCGAGGGGGAGCTGGCACCGGGGAGCTGTTTTTT
CDR3aa: CATSDLRGGAGTGELFF

v_gene: TRBV25-1
j_gene: TRBJ2-5
d_gene: NA
abundance: NA
CDR3nt: TGTGCCACCCTCGTCGGGGAGACCCAGTACTTC
CDR3aa: CATLVGETQYF

v_gene: TRBV12-3/TRBV12-4
j_gene: TRBJ2-4
d_gene: TRBD1
abundance: many
CDR3nt: TGTGCCAGCAGTTCGACAGGGATCTGGAACATTCAGTACTTC
CDR3aa: CASSSTGIWNIQYF

v_gene: TRBV7-6
j_gene: TRBJ2-7
d_gene: NA
abundance: NA
CDR3nt: TGTGCCAGCAGCTTAGAACCTACACTAGCTCCAAGTGTGTACTTC
CDR3aa: CASSLEPTLAPSVYF